These 22 T cell receptor beta chains originate from one sample sequenced in a study of blood T cell repertoires in COVID-19. TCRdb's copy holds only in-frame clones and misses some; the assay was immunoSEQ multiplex PCR. Of some 290,000 clones in the sample, roughly 90% are singletons; the top ten hold about 2%. Material: PBMCs or T cells enriched from blood (not recorded which). The receptor source for this set is a woman between 40 and 50 years old with acute COVID-19.

V and J are TRBV4-1 and TRBJ1-2; D possibly corresponds to TRBD1 (5 bases). This CDR3 has 17 residues. V lost 2 bases and J 4 bases, leaving 20 bases between the germline ends. The germline gives CDR1 MGHRA, CDR2 YSYEKL. The CDR3 DNA sequence: TGCGCCAGCAGCCAACCACTGGGGGGGAGCGGTAGCTATGGCTACACCTTC. Its translation: CASSQPLGGSGSYGYTF.

V usage is TRBV5-1 and J usage is TRBJ2-2; a weak D match, TRBD1 (6 bases). There are 15 residues in the CDR3. Germline-derived CDR1 and CDR2 are SGHRS and YFSETQ. V was trimmed by 1 base and J by 4 bases, leaving 11 bases between them. The CDR3 loop reads CASSLTGKGTGELFF. CDR3 in DNA: TGCGCCAGCAGCTTGACAGGGAAGGGCACCGGGGAGCTGTTTTTT.

CDR3 sequence reads: CASSFQTSGTGAGGELFF. The CDR3 DNA reads TGTGCCAGCAGCTTTCAAACCTCCGGGACAGGGGCTGGCGGGGAGCTGTTTTTT. This chain connects TRBV9 to TRBJ2-2, with 10 bases identical to TRBD1. The germline gives CDR1 SGDLS, CDR2 YYNGEE. Losses at the gene ends were 4 bases for V and 7 bases for J; bases not matched to a gene: 16. The CDR3 is 18 residues long.

A single count supports this clone. The chain employs TRBV28 and TRBJ2-6, with a possible D match to TRBD1 (5 bases). The germline gives CDR1 MDHEN, CDR2 SYDVKM. This CDR3 has 18 amino acids. V was pared by 2 bases and J by 0 bases, with 14 bases between. Here the CDR3 DNA reads TGTGCCAGCAGTTTACAGGGTATGATGAGCTCTGGGGCCAACGTCCTGACTTTC. It encodes CASSLQGMMSSGANVLTF.

This clone showed up just a few times. The genes are TRBV4-2 and TRBJ2-1; 10 bases agree with TRBD2. The CDR3 has 17 amino acids. J was trimmed by 8 bases and V by 2 bases; bases with no gene match: 12. Germline V gives CDR1 LGHNA, CDR2 YNFKEQ. The CDR3: CASSQNPPGLAHDEQFF. In DNA form, the CDR3 reads TGTGCCAGCAGCCAAAATCCACCGGGACTAGCGCACGATGAGCAGTTCTTC.

V gene TRBV25-1 combines with J gene TRBJ1-1; 8 bases are shared with TRBD1. Germline V CDR1 and CDR2: MGHDK, SYGVNS. V lost 3 bases, J lost 8 bases, and 5 bases stayed unmatched. The CDR3 is 13 amino acids. This chain's CDR3 is CASSEPGGAEAFF. The CDR3, as DNA: TGTGCCAGCAGTGAGCCAGGGGGCGCGGAAGCTTTCTTT.

The chain recombines TRBV19 with TRBJ2-3; 8 nucleotides line up with TRBD1. From germline, CDR1 is LNHDA and CDR2 SQIVND (reference sequence). Losses at the gene ends were 4 bases for V and 4 bases for J; bases not matched to a gene: 10. This CDR3 region has 16 residues. Written as DNA, the CDR3 is TGTGCCAGTAGTACCATTGACAGGGGTGGGGCAGATACGCAGTATTTT. This encodes CASSTIDRGGADTQYF.

The genes are TRBV27 and TRBJ2-1, with 13 bases that match TRBD2. CDR3 length equals 18 residues. V shed 7 bases, J shed 9 bases, and the junction held 18 bases outside the gene matches. Germline CDR1 is MNHEY and CDR2 is SMNVEV (reference sequence). The CDR3, as DNA: TGTGCCAGCACCACCCAACTAGCGGGAGGGTCCAGTAGGAGTGAGCAGTTCTTC. Residues: CASTTQLAGGSSRSEQFF.

The chain combines TRBV7-9 with TRBJ1-6; 8 bases match TRBD1. Germline V CDR1 and CDR2: SEHNR, FQNEAQ (reference sequence). Losses at the gene ends were 1 base for V and 7 bases for J; bases not matched to a gene: 0. This CDR3 has 14 amino acids. DNA of the CDR3: TGTGCCAGCAGCTTAGGGACAGGGAATTCACCCCTCCACTTT. Protein: CASSLGTGNSPLHF.

V and J are TRBV5-4 and TRBJ2-1, with TRBD2 matching over 10 bases. V was clipped by 4 bases and J by 0 bases; unmatched bases: 7. Germline-derived CDR1 and CDR2 are SGHNT and YYREEE (reference sequence). The CDR3 covers 17 residues. The CDR3 protein is CASSPTSGAVSYNEQFF. CDR3 DNA: TGTGCCAGCAGCCCAACTAGCGGGGCCGTCTCCTACAATGAGCAGTTCTTC.

Worth noting for this clone: The CDR3 does not close with the conserved phenylalanine or tryptophan, likely indicating a read error. Because the CDR3's place on the DNA is in doubt, the DNA is left out and the CDR3 is given as listed by TCRdb. The chain recombines TRBV25-1 with TRBJ2-7; no check of the table's D call, TRBD1, against the DNA was made. Germline V gives CDR1 MGHDK, CDR2 SYGVNS. The CDR3 spans 10 amino acids, including both terminal residues. CDR3 loop: CATLGGPMND.

V and J are TRBV5-5 and TRBJ2-7; D might be TRBD2 (6 bases). V dropped 0 bases and J dropped 1 base, with 11 bases sitting between them. Germline V gene lookup returns CDR1 SGHKS and CDR2 YYEKEE (reference sequence). This CDR3 region has 15 residues. The DNA of the CDR3 is TGTGCCAGCAGCTTGGACGCCGGGGGTTCCTACGAGCAGTACTTC. This encodes CASSLDAGGSYEQYF. Together with reference TRBV5-5 and TRBJ2-7, the CDR3 gives the full variable domain: DAGVTQSPTHLIKTRGQQVTLRCSPISGHKSVSWYQQVLGQGPQFIFQYYEKEERGRGNFPDRFSARQFPNYSSELNVNALLLGDSALYLCASSLDAGGSYEQYFGPGTRLTVT.

The chain uses TRBV7-2 and TRBJ2-7; 9 bases fit TRBD2. Germline V gene lookup returns CDR1 SGHTA and CDR2 FQGNSA. The CDR3 spans 16 residues. V gave up 5 bases and J gave up 2 bases; unmatched junction bases: 10. The CDR3 sequence: CASSVGPERGAYEQYF. The DNA of the CDR3 is TGTGCCAGCAGCGTCGGACCTGAGCGGGGGGCCTACGAGCAGTACTTC.

The gene calls are TRBV6-2 or TRBV6-3 and TRBJ2-2, with 7 bases aligning to TRBD2. Germline assignment: CDR1 MNHEY and CDR2 SVGEGT. CDR3 length: 13 amino acids. Trimming cost V 6 bases and J 7 bases; bases outside gene matches: 5. The CDR3 DNA reads TGTGCCAGCAGCCTGCCGGGAGGCGGGGAGCTGTTTTTT. It yields the protein CASSLPGGGELFF.

The V gene is TRBV7-9, the J gene TRBJ2-5, with TRBD2 identical over 8 bases. Unmatched junction bases numbered 11, after V lost 6 bases and J lost 5 bases. Germline CDR1 is SEHNR and CDR2 is FQNEAQ (reference sequence). The CDR3 extends over 15 amino acids. CDR3 protein: CASSRRSGSGETQYF. The CDR3 coding sequence is TGTGCCAGCAGTCGAAGAAGCGGGAGTGGTGAGACCCAGTACTTC.

The table lists this clone with a few counts. This sequence joins TRBV15 and TRBJ1-2; possible D gene TRBD1, 6 bases. The CDR3 length is 16 residues. V was trimmed by 3 bases and J by 2 bases, leaving 16 bases between them. Germline CDR1 reads LNHNV; CDR2 reads YYDKDF (reference sequence). The CDR3 nucleotides are TGTGCCACCAGCAGTCGTTCCGGACAGCTCAACTATGGCTACACCTTC. It is translated as CATSSRSGQLNYGYTF.

J is TRBJ2-1 and V is TRBV4-3, with D possibly TRBD2 on 6 matching bases. Trimming took off 4 bases at V and 0 bases at J, with 16 bases between the two ends. Germline values: CDR1 LGHNA, CDR2 YSLEER. CDR3 length equals 17 residues. Written as DNA, the CDR3 is TGCGCCAGCAGCCGTGAGATTAGCGGAAGCTCCTACAATGAGCAGTTCTTC. This translates into CASSREISGSSYNEQFF.

The gene calls are TRBV7-2 and TRBJ2-7, with 10 bases identical to TRBD2. Germline trimming cut 2 bases from V and 4 bases from J; bases unmatched to any gene: 11. Germline V CDR1 and CDR2: SGHTA, FQGNSA. This CDR3 is 17 amino acids long. The CDR3 spells CASSLQASGSTGYEQYF. The DNA of the CDR3 is TGTGCCAGCAGCTTACAGGCTAGCGGGAGTACAGGGTACGAGCAGTACTTC. The full variable domain, rest sourced from reference TRBV7-2 and TRBJ2-7, is GAGVSQSPSNKVTEKGKDVELRCDPISGHTALYWYRQSLGQGLEFLIYFQGNSAPDKSGLPSDRFSAERTGGSVSTLTIQRTQQEDSAVYLCASSLQASGSTGYEQYFGPGTRLTVT.

V usage is TRBV6-5 and J usage is TRBJ2-7, with TRBD1 as a possible D gene (6 bases). From germline, CDR1 is MNHEY and CDR2 SVGAGI. The CDR3 consists of 15 residues. With 6 bases removed from V and 4 bases from J, the gap between germline ends came to 19 bases. The CDR3 here is CASRGVRDTGYEQYF. The CDR3 region has the DNA TGTGCCAGCAGGGGCGTAAGGGACACAGGGTACGAGCAGTACTTC.

CDR3 nucleotide sequence: TGTGCCAGCAGCTTGGCAGGACAGGGAGGCGAAAAACTGTTTTTT. Protein product: CASSLAGQGGEKLFF. This chain connects TRBV7-9 to TRBJ1-4; 8 bases agree with TRBD1. This CDR3 comprises 15 residues. CDR1 and CDR2 from the germline V gene are SEHNR and FQNEAQ (reference sequence). V trimming: 3 bases; J trimming: 8 bases; junction bases outside the gene matches: 8.

The chain uses TRBV12-5 and TRBJ2-3; TRBD2 agrees at 9 bases. V lost 1 base and J lost 3; bases outside the gene matches: 11. Germline loops: CDR1 LGHNT, CDR2 FRNRAP. The CDR3 has 18 residues. The CDR3 DNA follows: TGTGCTAGTGGTTTGGGAATCAGGCGGGGGGGCAGTACAGATACGCAGTATTTT. Amino acid sequence: CASGLGIRRGGSTDTQYF. Full variable domain (remainder filled in from reference TRBV12-5 and TRBJ2-3): DARVTQTPRHKVTEMGQEVTMRCQPILGHNTVFWYRQTMMQGLELLAYFRNRAPLDDSGMPKDRFSAEMPDATLATLKIQPSEPRDSAVYFCASGLGIRRGGSTDTQYFGPGTRLTVL.

The V and J genes are TRBV7-6 and TRBJ2-1; tentative D call: TRBD2 (6 bases). V shed 1 base and J shed 4 bases, with 17 bases lying between them. The CDR3 length is 17 residues. CDR1 is SGHVS and CDR2 is FNYEAQ in the germline V gene. For the CDR3, the DNA is TGTGCCAGCAGCTTAGACCGGAGGGTGGCTGGGTACAATGAGCAGTTCTTC. This gives the protein CASSLDRRVAGYNEQFF.